The source of this T cell receptor (beta chain) is a study of CD8+CD57+ T cells in acquired aplastic anemia. Study-wide findings and caveats: Found in both controls and patients were about 30 CD8+ CDR3 sequences. A lower diversity was found for CD8+CD57+ cells than for total CD4+ and CD8+ pools in patients. Significant differences in CD8+ Simpson's diversity were not observed between patients and controls.

Only patients with CD8+CD57+ cell expansion on flow cytometry were chosen for sequencing. Severe acquired aplastic anemia was present in every patient. This clonotype was seen repeatedly, ten times or more. Its antigen is undetermined. The CDR3 is made up of 17 amino acids. V gave up 0 bases and J gave up 2 bases, with 12 bases separating them. CDR1 is SGHDT, CDR2 YYEEEE, per germline. Genomic DNA was employed as the template in profiling TCR beta VDJ and CDR3. TCRdb itself ran the reads through MiXCR, one entry per CDR3 protein. The sample includes 15,000 to 20,000 distinct CDR3 sequences, more than 30% of them seen just once.

Sequences were obtained from CD8+CD57+ T cells sorted from PBMCs. The subset is: bead-enriched CD8+CD57+ effector memory T cells from SAA patients. The clonotype was recovered from a human donor with aplastic anemia. The chain combines TRBV5-6 with TRBJ2-6, with D perhaps TRBD1 (6 bases). The CDR3 protein is CASSLDTGIPGANVLTF. The CDR3 DNA reads as TGTGCCAGCAGCTTGGACACAGGGATCCCTGGGGCCAACGTCCTGACTTTC.